The clone carrying this TCR beta chain qualifies as medium-sized (0.01 to 0.1%). What it binds is not known. This record comes from a study of sequential checkpoint blockade in melanoma. Turning to the study itself: 91 pretreatment tumor DNA samples were TCRβ immunosequenced. Points from the study as a whole: PD-L1 staining and CD8+ counts, not mutational load, tracked tumor T-cell clonality.

The V end lost 5 bases, the J end lost 7 bases, and 23 bases lay between the germline ends. The CDR3 has 16 residues. Germline V gives CDR1 SGHNT, CDR2 YENEEA. Some clones are missing from TCRdb's copy, which holds only in-frame ones; the method was immunoSEQ multiplex PCR. Of 430 or so clones listed, roughly 10% are singletons. Specified treatment: randomized to nivolumab then ipilimumab (arm A) or the reverse (arm B). This chain joins TRBV11-3 and TRBJ1-2, with a tentative D call TRBD1 (5 bases). Specimen: tumor tissue (inferred from file names), collected from a patient given nivolumab and ipilimumab in sequence. This receptor was identified in a human donor with melanoma. CDR3 sequence (DNA): TGTGCCAGCAGCCCCCCTCTCAAGACAGCTACATTTGGCTACACCTTC. It is translated as CASSPPLKTATFGYTF.